The sequence of this T cell receptor beta chain was determined in a study of cytomegalovirus exposure and HLA in healthy donors. Study as a whole: Among the roughly 430 genotyped donors, approximately 80% were placed in the Caucasian-associated ancestry cluster.

CDR3 size: 15 residues. The V gene end was trimmed by 1 base and the J gene end by 4 bases; junction bases not matched to a gene: 5. Germline-derived CDR1 and CDR2 are SGHAT and FQNNGV. Points from the study as a whole: Earlier analysis found most TCR beta V segments productive about 87% or about 30% of the time. Both high specificity and high sensitivity reportedly marked the classifier's diagnosis of cytomegalovirus status.

As to this clone: Antigen unknown. At the DNA level, this CDR3 is encoded by other sequences in the same sample as well.

The PCR was carried out with 60 Vbeta primers and 13 Jbeta primers. Profiling relied on immunoSEQ multiplex PCR, and the TCRdb table lists in-frame clones only, not all of them. The repertoire consists of fewer than 200,000 clones, with over 75% occurring once and the leading ten covering 2.4%. The source material was PBMCs. The TCR sequence derives from a man aged 55-75 years in good health and CMV-seronegative. This chain connects TRBV11-2 to TRBJ2-5, with TRBD2 matching over 8 bases. The CDR3, as DNA: TGTGCCAGCAGCTTAGGAGCGGGGGTGGTAGAGACCCAGTACTTC. The encoded protein is CASSLGAGVVETQYF.